These T cell receptor beta chains were read from a single sample in a study of regulatory T cells in long-lasting Graves disease. TCRdb independently ran MiXCR on the multiplex PCR reads; one entry per CDR3 protein. This sample yields around 500,000 distinct CDR3 sequences, of which approximately 16% are seen a single time; approximately 25% belongs to the top ten. The same data also contributed to another study, on T cells in Graves' hyperthyroidism and ophthalmopathy.

The specimen was peripheral blood mononuclear cells (PBMCs), collected at new diagnosis, from a patient treated with antithyroid drugs. The receptor source for this set is a woman in her forties or fifties with Graves disease. Both conserved end residues are part of each CDR3. The order of the fields is CDR3 DNA, CDR3 protein, D gene, J gene, clone size, V gene. D genes are given only for firm matches. Size tells how often a clone was seen (once, few, many) or the class of an expanded clone, and some rows leave it out.

TGTGCCAGCAGCCGAACAGACACCGGGGAGCTGTTTTTT,CASSRTDTGELFF,NA,TRBJ2-2,many,TRBV12-3/TRBV12-4
TGCAGCGTTGTACCGGCAGCGGGGGGGTACAATGAGCAGTTCTTC,CSVVPAAGGYNEQFF,TRBD2,TRBJ2-1,many,TRBV29-1
TGTGCCAGCAGCGCCCCCGGGACGGCGAACACTGAAGCTTTCTTT,CASSAPGTANTEAFF,NA,TRBJ1-1,few,TRBV9
TGTGCCACCAGCAGAGATGTAGACAGTCAGCCCCAGCATTTT,CATSRDVDSQPQHF,NA,TRBJ1-5,many,TRBV15
TGTGCCAGCAGCTTAGATCTGGGCTCCTACGAGCAGTACTTC,CASSLDLGSYEQYF,NA,TRBJ2-7,NA,TRBV11-2
TGTGCCAGCAGCTTCTCCCCCGACACGCGGGTCACCGGGGAGCTGTTTTTT,CASSFSPDTRVTGELFF,NA,TRBJ2-2,few,TRBV7-9
TGCGCCAGCAGCCAAGGTTCTCATGAGGGATATAATTCACCCCTCCACTTT,CASSQGSHEGYNSPLHF,NA,TRBJ1-6,NA,TRBV4-1
TGCGCCAGCAGCTTGGAGGTTTCAGGGACCGGGGAGCTGTTTTTT,CASSLEVSGTGELFF,NA,TRBJ2-2,few,TRBV5-1
TGCGCCAGCAGCTTGGCCGGGCGGATCAATCAGCCCCAGCATTTT,CASSLAGRINQPQHF,NA,TRBJ1-5,many,TRBV5-1
TGTGCCAGCAGTCACGCCCGGCTAACAAACACTGAAGCTTTCTTT,CASSHARLTNTEAFF,NA,TRBJ1-1,many,TRBV6-1
TGTGCCAGCAGTACCCGGGTTTTCTACGAGCAGTACTTC,CASSTRVFYEQYF,NA,TRBJ2-7,many,TRBV6-2/TRBV6-3
TGTGCCAGCGGCAGGGCCGGGGAAAAACTGTTTTTT,CASGRAGEKLFF,NA,TRBJ1-4,few,TRBV27
TGTGCCAGCAGCTTAGCGGAACCGCAGGGGGCCTACGAGCAGTACTTC,CASSLAEPQGAYEQYF,TRBD1,TRBJ2-7,many,TRBV11-1
TGCAGTGCTAGGTACGGGACAGGGCTAGGTGAGCAGTTCTTC,CSARYGTGLGEQFF,TRBD1,TRBJ2-1,NA,TRBV20-1
TGTGCCAGCAGTGATCCAACTAGCGGGGTCTACAATGAGCAGTTCTTC,CASSDPTSGVYNEQFF,TRBD2,TRBJ2-1,NA,TRBV25-1
TGTGCCAGCAGCTCAACACCCTGGACTAGCGGGAGAAACCCGACCCAGTACTTC,CASSSTPWTSGRNPTQYF,TRBD2,TRBJ2-5,many,TRBV7-2
TGTGCCAGCAGTTACCCGACAGGGGGCGCAGGGGATACGCAGTATTTT,CASSYPTGGAGDTQYF,TRBD1,TRBJ2-3,many,TRBV6-2/TRBV6-3
TGTGCCAGCAGTTTATTGGCAGGGCGAGGCGCAACTAATGAAAAACTGTTTTTT,CASSLLAGRGATNEKLFF,NA,TRBJ1-4,NA,TRBV27
TGTGCCAGCAGTTCCAGAACTAATTCACCCCTCCACTTT,CASSSRTNSPLHF,NA,TRBJ1-6,few,TRBV12-3/TRBV12-4
TGCGCCAGCAGCTTGGGGGGGGACACTCAGGGGACTGAAGCTTTCTTT,CASSLGGDTQGTEAFF,NA,TRBJ1-1,NA,TRBV5-1